The 31 T cell receptor delta chains presented below share a single source sample, sequenced in a study of γδ T cells in repeated Plasmodium falciparum infection. Bulk repertoires came from Vgamma9/Vdelta2+ or Vdelta2-negative gammadelta T cells flow-sorted from PBMC. TCRdb re-called the multiplex PCR reads with CATT. The data show tens of thousands of delta-chain clones, 1.7% seen once. Sequencing used gamma-delta T cells from blood. Receptors were obtained from a pool of human donors (malaria-infected and uninfected, not separated).

In its sample, this clone was seen a few times. A read error likely explains why the TCRdb protein, taken from a much larger clone, differs from this DNA's translation at residue 12; the protein shown is translated from the DNA. The rearrangement uses TRDV1 and TRDJ1; 7 nucleotides align to TRDD3. TCRdb records no J gene; here it was assigned by comparing the DNA to germline. The CDR3 sequence is 20 residues long. Germline CDR1 reads TSWWSYY; CDR2 reads QGS. The trim removed 2 bases at V and 3 bases at J, leaving 21 bases unmatched. CDR3 nucleotide sequence: TGTGCTCTTGGGGAATGGGGGAGGTCCTGGGCCCAACTCAGAGCCGATAAACTCATCTTT. This encodes CALGEWGRSWAQLRADKLIF.

This clone was observed a few times. The protein held in TCRdb is that of a much larger clone and does not match this DNA's translation at residue 21, likely because of a read error; the protein shown is translated from the DNA. The J gene is uncalled and the V gene is TRDV1; TRDD3 reflects the table's D call only, with no check against the DNA. The CDR3 spans 23 residues. From germline, CDR1 is TSWWSYY and CDR2 QGS. The chain's CDR3 is CALGASVGFLRLRDPMYTDKHIF. The CDR3 region has the DNA TGTGCTCTTGGGGCCTCTGTTGGCTTCCTCCGGCTTAGGGATCCGATGTACACCGATAAACACATCTTT.

This clone was seen repeatedly, ten times or more. TCRdb lists the protein of a much larger clone for this DNA, which differs at residue 9, so this is likely a read error; the protein given here is translated from the DNA itself. The V gene is TRDV1, the J gene TRDJ1; 8 bases fit TRDD2. Germline V gene lookup returns CDR1 TSWWSYY and CDR2 QGS. This CDR3 has 17 amino acids. Trimming cost V 3 bases and J 10 bases; bases outside gene matches: 19. The CDR3 coding sequence is TGTGCTCTTGGGGAGACTTCCTACTTCCCGCAAGAAGGTGGACTCATCTTT. Translation: CALGETSYFPQEGGLIF.

Only a few counts were recorded for this clone. Since a far larger clone is one base different, this is likely a read error. The sample holds other DNA sequences that translate to the same CDR3. The chain employs TRDV1 and TRDJ1; the D is unclear. Germline-derived CDR1 and CDR2 are TSWWSYY and QGS. This CDR3 comprises 13 residues. The CDR3 sequence: CALVGAYTDKLIF. CDR3 nucleotide sequence: TGTGCTCTTGTAGGCGCGTACACCGATAAGCTCATCTTT.

Concerning this clone: The protein given by TCRdb reflects a much larger clone and differs at residue 10 from this DNA's translation, likely from a read error; the protein shown is the DNA's translation. J is TRDJ1 and V is TRDV1; D possibly corresponds to TRDD2 (5 bases). TCRdb gives no J gene; it was assigned here by matching the DNA to germline. V lost 1 base to trimming and J lost 5 bases, with 20 bases between them. Germline CDR1 reads TSWWSYY; CDR2 reads QGS. CDR3 size: 17 residues. The CDR3 sequence: CALGEPPYGRIPDKLIF. As DNA, the CDR3 is TGTGCTCTTGGGGAACCGCCCTACGGGAGGATCCCAGATAAACTCATCTTT.

The sample holds a few counts of this clone. The TCRdb protein, from a much larger clone, departs from this DNA's translation at residue 17, likely by read error; the protein shown derives from the DNA. The chain links TRDV2 to TRDJ1, with 8 bases that match TRDD3. As TCRdb names no J gene, one was assigned here on the basis of a DNA match to germline. This CDR3 region has 20 residues. From germline, CDR1 is GEAIGNYY and CDR2 EKD. The CDR3 nucleotides read TGTGCCTGTGACACTCTTCCCGGGACTGGGGGTCTACTGGACACCGATAGACTCATCTTT. It encodes CACDTLPGTGGLLDTDRLIF.

This clone occurred many times. With a far larger clone one base away, a read error is the likely cause. The same CDR3 arises from other DNA sequences in this sample as well. V and J are TRDV1 and TRDJ1; 8 bases map to TRDD3. Germline V lookup: CDR1 TSWWSYY, CDR2 QGS. With V trimmed by 0 bases and J by 2 bases, 17 bases remained unmatched. CDR3 size: 20 residues. The CDR3 sequence: CALGELNPNYWGWRTDKLIF. The CDR3 nucleotides read TGTGCTCTTGGGGAACTAAATCCCAACTACTGGGGGTGGAGGACCGATAAACTCATCTTT.

Many counts were recorded for this clone. TCRdb's entry gives the protein of a much larger clone, which mismatches this DNA's translation at residue 4, likely from a read error; the protein reported here is translated from the DNA. V and J are TRDV1 and TRDJ1; the D is unclear. V was pared by 6 bases and J by 4 bases, with 6 bases between. This CDR3 spans 11 amino acids. Looked up from germline, CDR1 is TSWWSYY and CDR2 is QGS. As DNA, the CDR3 is TGTGCTCTTGGCATTTTCGATAAACTCATCTTT. It yields the protein CALGIFDKLIF.

This clone was seen at least ten times. The protein in TCRdb stems from a much larger clone and differs at residue 4 from this DNA's translation, likely a read error; here the protein is translated from the DNA. This rearrangement joins TRDV2 to TRDJ1; unclear D gene. The length of the CDR3 is 21 residues. Germline CDR1 GEAIGNYY, CDR2 EKD. The V and J ends lost 5 bases and 6 bases respectively, with 39 bases between them. DNA for the CDR3: TGTGCCTGTGGCCCAATAACGCCTGAGGGTTCGAGCCCGGGGCCTCTTAATAAACTCATCTTT. It is translated as CACGPITPEGSSPGPLNKLIF.

This clone was counted many times. Given a far larger clone just one base away, this is likely a sequencing read error. The sample has other DNA sequences that encode this CDR3 too. This rearrangement joins TRDV2 to TRDJ3; D is possibly TRDD3 (6 bases). The length of the CDR3 is 17 residues. Trimming left V 1 base short and J 0 bases short, with 9 bases between. The germline gives CDR1 GEAIGNYY, CDR2 EKD. The CDR3 here is CACDTGGYSWDTRQMFF. CDR3 sequence (DNA): TGTGCCTGTGACACTGGGGGGTACTCCTGGGACACCCGACAGATGTTTTTC.

This clone was seen at least ten times. A much more abundant neighbour one base away suggests this may be a read error. The chain carries TRDV1 and TRDJ1, with 8 bases matching TRDD3. V shed 2 bases and J 8 bases; nucleotides not matched to a gene: 22. Germline-derived CDR1 and CDR2 are TSWWSYY and QGS. The CDR3 contains 19 residues. The CDR3 is CALGEASSPNHWGGYKLIF. CDR3 bases: TGTGCTCTTGGGGAAGCGTCGAGTCCCAACCACTGGGGGGGCTACAAACTCATCTTT.

This clone was counted a few times. TCRdb lists the protein of a much larger clone for this DNA, which differs at residue 4, so this is likely a read error; the protein given here is translated from the DNA itself. The rearrangement uses TRDV2 and TRDJ1; weak D call: TRDD2 (6 bases). Because TCRdb records no J gene, it was assigned here through a match of the DNA to germline. With 7 bases removed from V and 0 bases from J, the gap between germline ends came to 32 bases. Germline CDR1 GEAIGNYY, CDR2 EKD. The CDR3 consists of 20 residues. CDR3 sequence: CACELYTPSRGLIYTDKLIF. The DNA for the CDR3 is TGTGCCTGCGAGCTCTACACTCCTTCCCGGGGACTTATTTACACCGATAAACTCATCTTT.

This clone was detected only a few times. A far more abundant clone sits one base away, making this likely a read error. Other DNA sequences in this sample translate to the same CDR3. This chain connects TRDV1 to TRDJ1; 9 bases fit TRDD3. Germline CDR1 and CDR2: TSWWSYY and QGS. The V and J ends lost 9 bases and 4 bases, in that order; junction bases with no gene match: 18. This CDR3 spans 17 amino acids. The CDR3 DNA follows: TGTGCTCTGACGCCCCGTAGATGGGGATACGCGGGCGATAAACTCATCTTT. This gives the protein CALTPRRWGYAGDKLIF.

This clone was detected many times. This chain joins TRDV1 and TRDJ1; TRDD3 aligns across 9 bases. CDR3 length equals 19 residues. Germline CDR1 TSWWSYY, CDR2 QGS. After removal of 2 bases from V and 6 bases from J, the junction contained 19 bases not matched to a gene. The CDR3 bases are TGTGCTCTTGGGGAAGTGGTCCCTACGAGTACTGGGGGAGAGAATAAACTCATCTTT. Translation: CALGEVVPTSTGGENKLIF.

This clone came up a few times. This sequence is one base from a far larger clone and is likely a read error. At the DNA level, this CDR3 is encoded by other sequences in the same sample as well. The chain employs TRDV1 and TRDJ1, with D possibly TRDD3 on 7 matching bases. TCRdb does not report a J gene; here it was assigned by matching the DNA to germline references. This CDR3 is 21 amino acids long. The V gene's germline CDR1 is TSWWSYY and CDR2 QGS. CDR3 DNA sequence: TGTGCTCTTGGGGTCAGCACCTGTCCTCCTACTGGGGTAGGGTACACCGACAAACTCATCTTT. It is translated as CALGVSTCPPTGVGYTDKLIF.

About this clone: Since a far larger clone is one base different, this is likely a read error. This specimen includes other DNA sequences encoding the same CDR3. The chain employs TRDV1 and TRDJ1, with D perhaps being TRDD2 or TRDD3 (9 bases each). Assignment of the J gene here rests on matching the DNA to germline, because TCRdb gives none. Germline assignment: CDR1 TSWWSYY and CDR2 QGS. The CDR3 runs to 19 residues. CDR3 sequence: CALGDPLPTRGYGPDKLIF. CDR3 sequence (DNA): TGTGCTCTTGGGGACCCCCTTCCTACTAGGGGATACGGACCCGACAAACTCATCTTT.

Points on this clone: This likely came from a read error, as a far larger clone is one base away. Other DNA variants within this sample encode the same CDR3. The rearrangement joins TRDV1 to TRDJ1, with D perhaps matching TRDD2 or TRDD3 (8 bases each). Matching the DNA to germline supplied the J gene, which TCRdb does not give. Germline CDR1 TSWWSYY, CDR2 QGS. The CDR3 is 26 amino acids. The CDR3: CALGDTTSGSHFLRFKLGVSTDKLIF. The CDR3 DNA reads as TGTGCTCTCGGGGATACTACTTCGGGGAGCCACTTCCTACGTTTTAAACTGGGGGTCTCCACCGATAAACTCATCTTT.

Notes on this clone: This likely stems from a read error, as it lies one base from a far larger clone. This CDR3 is also generated by other DNA sequences in the sample. The chain links TRAV38-2/DV8 to TRDJ1, with TRDD3 matching over 7 bases. Here the J gene came from matching the DNA to germline, since TCRdb omits it. This CDR3 is 19 amino acids long. Germline V gene lookup returns CDR1 TSESDYY and CDR2 QEAYKQQN. The trim removed 0 bases at V and 3 bases at J, leaving 17 bases unmatched. The CDR3 DNA sequence: TGTGCTTATAGGAGCGCGCACTGGGGAATACAATTTAGGGCCGATAAACTCATCTTT. It yields the protein CAYRSAHWGIQFRADKLIF.

V and J are TRAV29/DV5 and TRDJ1; the D gene is possibly TRDD3 (5 bases). The J gene is absent in TCRdb and was assigned here via DNA matching to germline. Trimming took 0 bases from V and 0 from J, leaving 18 bases between them. The germline CDR1 and CDR2 sequences are NSMFDY and ISSIKDK. This CDR3 has 17 residues. The chain's CDR3 is CAASATLGRDYTDKLIF. The CDR3, as DNA: TGTGCAGCAAGCGCGACCTTGGGGAGGGACTACACCGATAAACTCATCTTT.

This clone was counted only a few times. A far larger clone is one base from this, pointing to a likely read error. This sample also contains other DNA sequences that code for the same CDR3. J is TRDJ1 and V is TRDV1; 10 bases agree with TRDD3. The J gene comes from matching the DNA to germline here; TCRdb lacks it. This CDR3 is built from 21 residues. Germline V gene data show CDR1 as TSWWSYY and CDR2 as QGS. CDR3 sequence: CALGEMNTGGYAVRYTDKLIF. DNA of the CDR3: TGTGCCCTTGGGGAAATGAACACCGGGGGATACGCAGTAAGGTACACCGATAAACTCATCTTT.

For this clone: TCRdb's protein, taken from a much larger clone, differs from this DNA's translation at residue 14, likely owing to a read error; the protein displayed comes from the DNA. V and J are TRDV3 and TRDJ1; perhaps TRDD3 as D (6 bases). Assignment of the J gene here rests on matching the DNA to germline, because TCRdb gives none. Germline CDR1 reads TVYSNPD; CDR2 reads GDNSRS (reference sequence). V was pared by 1 base and J by 0 bases, with 36 bases between. The CDR3 runs to 22 residues. CDR3 nucleotides: TGTGCCTTTACCTCCGACGGGGGGAGACTCCCATGGGGCGCCTCGTACACCGATAAACTCATCTTT. It encodes CAFTSDGGRLPWGASYTDKLIF.

This clone was observed a few times. TCRdb assigns this DNA the protein of a much larger clone, which departs from its translation at residue 18; this likely reflects a read error, and the protein shown comes from translating the DNA. V and J are TRDV1 and TRDJ1, with D tentatively TRDD2 (6 bases). Germline CDR1 is TSWWSYY and CDR2 is QGS. Trimming stripped 1 base from V and 14 bases from J, with 38 bases between. There are 20 residues in the CDR3. The CDR3 coding sequence is TGTGCTCTTGGGGAACCCCCCCCTTTCCTATTCGGTCATTCCCCTGATAAACCAATCTTT. Its translation: CALGEPPPFLFGHSPDKPIF.

In its sample, this clone was seen many times. At the DNA level, this CDR3 is encoded by other sequences in the same sample as well. V and J are TRDV1 and TRDJ1; 10 bases map to TRDD3. Germline V gene sequence: CDR1 TSWWSYY, CDR2 QGS. This CDR3 is built from 26 residues. The junction had 31 bases not matched to a gene; V was cut back by 0 bases and J by 0 bases. The CDR3 region is CALGELGCFLPNTGYWGMPYTDKLIF. The CDR3, as DNA: TGTGCTCTTGGGGAACTAGGATGCTTCCTACCCAATACCGGGTACTGGGGGATGCCGTACACCGATAAACTCATCTTT.

By sample fraction, this clone is medium-sized (0.01 to 0.1%). Different DNA sequences within this sample yield the same CDR3. This chain joins TRDV1 and TRDJ2; either TRDD2 or TRDD3 may supply D (5 bases each). This CDR3 is built from 20 residues. V was clipped by 1 base and J by 4 bases, with 25 bases between them. The V gene's germline CDR1 is TSWWSYY and CDR2 QGS. The CDR3 DNA follows: TGTGCTCTTGGGGAACCTCTCCTAAGTGGGATTTACGATGAGACAGCACAACTCTTCTTT. Its translation is CALGEPLLSGIYDETAQLFF.

Ten or more counts support this clone. A read error is the likely source, as a far larger clone sits one nucleotide away. This CDR3 is also generated by other DNA sequences in the sample. A V gene of TRDV1 was called, but no J gene was assigned; no check of the table's D call, TRDD3, against the DNA was made. The CDR3 covers 16 residues. From germline, CDR1 is TSWWSYY and CDR2 QGS. As DNA, the CDR3 is TGTGCTCTTGGGGAACTTTCGGCTGGGGGATCCTCTAAACTCATCTTC. Its protein is CALGELSAGGSSKLIF.

A remark on this clone: The protein TCRdb lists belongs to a much larger clone and differs from this DNA's translation at residue 18, which points to a read error; the protein shown is made from the DNA. The chain couples TRDV1 to TRDJ1; TRDD2 agrees at 7 bases. Germline V gene sequence: CDR1 TSWWSYY, CDR2 QGS. V lost 3 bases and J lost 4; bases outside the gene matches: 32. This CDR3 contains 23 residues. CDR3 coding DNA: TGTGCTCTTGGGGACCCGTCCTTCCTCCAATACCCTCCTCATTTTGGGGTCATCGATAAACTCATCTTT. This codes for CALGDPSFLQYPPHFGVIDKLIF.

To note about this clone: This DNA's translation and the protein TCRdb lists, from a much larger clone, do not match at residue 20, likely due to a read error; the protein shown is translated from the DNA. V is TRDV1 and J is TRDJ1; D is perhaps TRDD3 (7 bases). The germline V gene has CDR1 TSWWSYY and CDR2 QGS. The CDR3 is 21 residues long. CDR3 bases: TGTGCTCTTGGGGTCAGCACCTGTCCTCCTACTGGGGTAGGGTACACCGATAAACTCACCTTT. Translated: CALGVSTCPPTGVGYTDKLTF.

With regard to this clone: A far larger clone is one nucleotide away, so this likely arose from a read error. Other DNA sequences in the same sample also yield this CDR3. The rearrangement links TRDV1 to TRDJ1, with a possible D match to TRDD2 (6 bases). This CDR3 is built from 23 residues. Germline lookup yields CDR1 TSWWSYY and CDR2 QGS. DNA of the CDR3: TGTGCTCTCGGGGAACTAGGATTCTTCCTGCCCAGGTCTCGGGGACGATACACCGATAAACTCATCTTT. It specifies CALGELGFFLPRSRGRYTDKLIF.

No V gene call was produced; the J gene was TRDJ1; TRDD3 is the table's D call, not checked against the DNA. The CDR3 runs to 11 residues. The CDR3 here is CAWGYADKLIF. Here the CDR3 DNA reads TGCGCCTGGGGATACGCCGATAAGCTCATCTTT.

This clone counts as medium-sized (0.01 to 0.1%). The rearrangement links TRDV2 to TRDJ3; 12 bases are shared with TRDD3. Unmatched junction bases numbered 9, after V lost 3 bases and J lost 1 base. This CDR3 comprises 20 residues. CDR1 is GEAIGNYY, CDR2 EKD, per germline. The CDR3 bases are TGTGCCTGTGACTCCTACTGGGGGATACTCCCGTCCTGGGACACCCGACAGATGTTTTTC. Amino acids: CACDSYWGILPSWDTRQMFF.

In this sample, this clone turned up a few times. With only one base between it and a far larger clone, this is likely a read error. In the same sample, other DNA sequences code for this CDR3. The gene calls are TRDV2 and TRDJ1; 7 bases match TRDD3. Assignment of the J gene here rests on matching the DNA to germline, because TCRdb gives none. CDR1 is GEAIGNYY, CDR2 EKD, per germline. The CDR3 has 20 amino acids. J gave up 0 bases and V 0 bases, and 18 bases lay outside the gene matches. The CDR3 spells CACDTVLPGGSPQYTDKLIF. The CDR3 region has the DNA TGTGCCTGTGACACCGTCCTCCCCGGGGGATCCCCTCAGTACACCGATAAACTCATCTTT.